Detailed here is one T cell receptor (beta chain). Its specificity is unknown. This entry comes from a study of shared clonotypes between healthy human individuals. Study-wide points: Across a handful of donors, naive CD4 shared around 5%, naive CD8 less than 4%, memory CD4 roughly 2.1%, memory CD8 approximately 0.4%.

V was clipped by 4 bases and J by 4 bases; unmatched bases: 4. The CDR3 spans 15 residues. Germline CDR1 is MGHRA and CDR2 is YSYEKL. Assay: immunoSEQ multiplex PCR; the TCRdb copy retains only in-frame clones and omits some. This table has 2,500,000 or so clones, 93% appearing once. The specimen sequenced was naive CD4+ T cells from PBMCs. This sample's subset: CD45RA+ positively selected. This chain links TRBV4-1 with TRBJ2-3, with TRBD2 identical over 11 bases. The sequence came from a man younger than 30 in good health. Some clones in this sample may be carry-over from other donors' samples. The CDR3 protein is CASSRQLAGADTQYF. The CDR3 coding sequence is TGCGCCAGCAGCCGGCAACTAGCGGGAGCAGATACGCAGTATTTT.